The 13 T cell receptor beta chains below all came from one sample that was sequenced in a study of T cell repertoires in cytomegalovirus infection. Which antigens these TCRs recognize remains unknown. TCRdb independently ran MiXCR on the reads; one entry per CDR3 protein. This table holds about 920,000 distinct CDR3 sequences, roughly 30% found once. This sample comprised cultured CD8+ T cells from PBMCs, obtained from culture after CMV antigen stimulation. The receptors come from a human donor in good health (CMV status not recorded). Some clones in this sample may be carry-over from other donors' samples.

In DNA form, the CDR3 reads TGTGCCACCAGCACACCCCAGGGGAGCACTGAAGCTTTCTTT. It is translated as CATSTPQGSTEAFF. V is TRBV15 and J is TRBJ1-1; the D gene is possibly TRBD1 (6 bases). There are 14 residues in the CDR3. Germline V lookup: CDR1 LNHNV, CDR2 YYDKDF (reference sequence). Trimming took 4 bases from V and 4 from J, leaving 13 bases between them.

The CDR3 sequence is CASSLRGGQAGSPLHF. CDR3 DNA sequence: TGCGCCAGCAGCTTGAGGGGTGGACAGGCTGGTTCACCCCTCCACTTT. The chain has TRBV5-1 and TRBJ1-6; TRBD1 aligns across 7 bases. The germline V gene has CDR1 SGHRS and CDR2 YFSETQ. The CDR3 sequence is 16 residues long. With V trimmed by 1 base and J by 9 bases, 10 bases remained unmatched.

V gene TRBV6-2 or TRBV6-3 combines with J gene TRBJ1-3; unclear D gene. Between the trimmed V and J ends, which lost 3 bases and 3 bases, there was a span of 18 bases. This CDR3 is 17 amino acids long. Germline CDR1 and CDR2: MNHEY and SVGEGT. The CDR3 spells CASSYFPPAYLGNTIYF. The CDR3 bases are TGTGCCAGCAGTTATTTTCCACCGGCCTATCTTGGAAACACCATATATTTT.

V usage is TRBV2 and J usage is TRBJ2-2; tentative D call: TRBD2 (5 bases). The CDR3 loop spans 13 amino acids. Germline CDR1 reads SNHLY; CDR2 reads FYNNEI. The V and J ends lost 6 bases and 7 bases respectively, with 12 bases between them. The CDR3 is CASRKRGNGELFF. The CDR3 region has the DNA TGTGCCAGCAGGAAAAGAGGGAACGGGGAGCTGTTTTTT.

This clonotype occurred a few times. V and J are TRBV27 and TRBJ1-2, with TRBD1 as a possible D gene (5 bases). V lost 3 bases to trimming and J lost 6 bases, with 11 bases between them. Germline-derived CDR1 and CDR2 are MNHEY and SMNVEV (reference sequence). The CDR3 is 13 amino acids. CDR3 nucleotides: TGTGCCAGCAGTTTGGGGACTTCCCATGGCTACACCTTC. Its translation is CASSLGTSHGYTF.

The gene calls are TRBV12-3 or TRBV12-4 and TRBJ2-4; 15 bases align to TRBD2. Trimming cost V 4 bases and J 0 bases; bases outside gene matches: 7. This CDR3 contains 19 residues. The CDR3 nucleotides read TGTGCCAGCAGTTCCAGGACTAGCGGGGGGGCCTTAGCCAAAAACATTCAGTACTTC. As protein: CASSSRTSGGALAKNIQYF.

The V call is TRBV20-1, the J call TRBJ1-2, with D hard to call. The CDR3 is made up of 14 amino acids. CDR1 is DFQATT, CDR2 SNEGSKA, per germline (reference sequence). The germline V and J ends were trimmed by 0 bases and 1 base, with 9 bases remaining between them. The CDR3 DNA sequence: TGCAGTGCTAGAGATCGCGAAGATAACTATGGCTACACCTTC. It encodes CSARDREDNYGYTF.

For this clonotype: This sequence may be a read error, since a much larger clone differs from it by one base. This chain uses TRBV6-2 or TRBV6-3 with TRBJ1-5; D unresolved. Looked up from germline, CDR1 is MNHEY and CDR2 is SVGEGT. The CDR3 sequence is 13 residues long. Trimming took 2 bases from V and 3 from J, leaving 5 bases between them. As DNA, the CDR3 is TGTGCCAGCAGTTACCCCCTCAATCAGCCCCAGCATTTT. It specifies CASSYPLNQPQHF.

The chain uses TRBV20-1 and TRBJ2-1; 8 bases fit TRBD1. The germline CDR1 and CDR2 sequences are DFQATT and SNEGSKA (reference sequence). The CDR3 sequence is 14 residues long. The V and J ends lost 4 bases and 7 bases, in that order; junction bases with no gene match: 9. The CDR3 region is CSATTGVFPNEQFF. The DNA of the CDR3 is TGCAGTGCTACGACAGGGGTTTTCCCGAATGAGCAGTTCTTC.

This clonotype was counted a few times. V usage is TRBV7-9 and J usage is TRBJ2-3; D remains unclear. Germline CDR1 and CDR2: SEHNR and FQNEAQ (reference sequence). V was cut by 5 bases and J by 2 bases, with 17 bases left in between. The CDR3 loop spans 16 amino acids. Here the CDR3 reads CASSPSLEPHTDTQYF. As DNA, the CDR3 is TGTGCCAGCAGCCCAAGCTTAGAACCGCACACAGATACGCAGTATTTT. Looking up the rest from reference TRBV7-9 and TRBJ2-3 gives the full variable domain: DTGVSQNPRHKITKRGQNVTFRCDPISEHNRLYWYRQTLGQGPEFLTYFQNEAQLEKSRLLSDRFSAERPKGSFSTLEIQRTEQGDSAMYLCASSPSLEPHTDTQYFGPGTRLTVL.

This chain uses TRBV2 with TRBJ2-3; D is ambiguous. Trimming pared 2 bases from V and 2 bases from J, leaving 8 bases between. The CDR3 consists of 14 residues. Germline CDR1 reads SNHLY; CDR2 reads FYNNEI. The CDR3 coding sequence is TGTGCCAGCAGTGAATTGCAAATCACAGATACGCAGTATTTT. It codes for CASSELQITDTQYF.

This clonotype was seen only once. The rearrangement joins TRBV20-1 to TRBJ2-7, with D perhaps TRBD1 (7 bases). The CDR3 contains 15 residues. Deletions cut 0 bases from V and 6 bases from J, with 18 bases between. Germline CDR1 is DFQATT and CDR2 is SNEGSKA (reference sequence). The CDR3 DNA reads as TGCAGTGCTAGAGATAACAGGGGAGGAGGTAGCGAGCAGTACTTC. Translated: CSARDNRGGGSEQYF.

This clonotype turned up a few times. The rearrangement uses TRBV12-3 or TRBV12-4 and TRBJ2-3; 11 bases are shared with TRBD2. The CDR3 consists of 16 residues. The ends lost 7 bases at V and 2 bases at J; junction bases unmatched: 8. The DNA of the CDR3 is TGTGCCAGCATTTCGGGACTAGCGGATTTCACAGATACGCAGTATTTT. This gives the protein CASISGLADFTDTQYF.